The 5 T cell receptor beta chains below were found in one sample sequenced in a study of blood T cell repertoires in COVID-19. Method: immunoSEQ multiplex PCR; TCRdb's copy keeps in-frame clones and lacks some. The repertoire holds roughly 20,000 clones, with more than 85% as singletons. Sequencing used peripheral blood. These receptors were collected from a human donor in a cohort sampled during active COVID-19.

The rearrangement uses TRBV30 and TRBJ2-7; a weak D match, TRBD2 (6 bases). This CDR3 contains 15 residues. V lost 0 bases and J 0 bases, leaving 12 bases between the germline ends. Germline CDR1 reads GTSNPN; CDR2 reads SVGIG (reference sequence). In nucleotides, the CDR3 is TGTGCCTGGAGTGTAGCGCCCGGGAGCTCCTACGAGCAGTACTTC. This translates into CAWSVAPGSSYEQYF.

The chain combines TRBV5-6 with TRBJ2-7; the match to TRBD2 covers 12 bases. Trimming cost V 3 bases and J 4 bases; bases outside gene matches: 8. The germline V gene encodes CDR1 SGHDT and CDR2 YYEEEE. The CDR3 is 16 amino acids. Written as DNA, the CDR3 is TGTGCCAGCAGCTCCCTAGCGGGAGGGCGCAGGTACGAGCAGTACTTC. Its protein product is CASSSLAGGRRYEQYF. Based on the CDR3 plus reference TRBV5-6 and TRBJ2-7, the full variable domain is DAGVTQSPTHLIKTRGQQVTLRCSPKSGHDTVSWYQQALGQGPQFIFQYYEEEERQRGNFPDRFSGHQFPNYSSELNVNALLLGDSALYLCASSSLAGGRRYEQYFGPGTRLTVT.

The chain has TRBV7-9 and TRBJ2-1, with a possible D match to TRBD2 (6 bases). The CDR3 runs to 16 residues. V lost 6 bases and J lost 4, with 19 bases in between. Per germline, CDR1 SEHNR and CDR2 FQNEAQ (reference sequence). The DNA for the CDR3 is TGTGCCAGCAGGATGGATCGGGACTCTCTGTACAATGAGCAGTTCTTC. Its translation is CASRMDRDSLYNEQFF.

CDR3 coding DNA: TGTGCCAGCAGCAGGGACAGGGGGCGAGCAGATACGCAGTATTTT. It encodes CASSRDRGRADTQYF. This chain uses TRBV5-4 with TRBJ2-3, with TRBD1 matching 12 bases. The germline V gene encodes CDR1 SGHNT and CDR2 YYREEE (reference sequence). With 4 bases clipped from V and 4 bases from J, the junction kept 4 bases outside the gene matches. This CDR3 contains 15 residues.

This clone has a single count. The chain links TRBV9 to TRBJ1-4; D may be TRBD1 (6 bases). The V end was cut by 4 bases, the J end by 7 bases, with 14 bases between. Germline CDR1 is SGDLS and CDR2 is YYNGEE. The CDR3 is 14 residues long. CDR3 residues: CASSFTGSSEKLFF. CDR3 nucleotides: TGTGCCAGCAGCTTCACAGGGTCGAGTGAAAAACTGTTTTTT.